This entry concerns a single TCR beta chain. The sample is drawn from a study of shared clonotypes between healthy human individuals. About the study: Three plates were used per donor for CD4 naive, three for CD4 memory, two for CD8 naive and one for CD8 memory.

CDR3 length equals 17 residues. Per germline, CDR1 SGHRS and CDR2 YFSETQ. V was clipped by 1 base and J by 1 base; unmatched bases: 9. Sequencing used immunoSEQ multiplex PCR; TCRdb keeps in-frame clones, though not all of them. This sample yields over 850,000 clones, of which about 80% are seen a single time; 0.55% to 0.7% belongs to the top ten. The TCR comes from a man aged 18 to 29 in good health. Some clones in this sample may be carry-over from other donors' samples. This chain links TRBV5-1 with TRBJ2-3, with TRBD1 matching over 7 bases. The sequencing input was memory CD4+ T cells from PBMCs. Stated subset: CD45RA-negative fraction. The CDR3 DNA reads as TGCGCCAGCAGCTTGCCGGTAGGGGGCCGCGGCACAGATACGCAGTATTTT. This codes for CASSLPVGGRGTDTQYF.